This TCR beta chain was sequenced during a study of cytomegalovirus exposure and HLA in healthy donors. Study details: Most genotyped donors, 65% to 90% of 300 to 400, had Caucasian-associated genetic ancestry. General observations from the study: TCR beta V- and J-gene trimming was later associated with a missense DCLRE1C variant.

Details on this clone: Its antigen is currently unknown.

This CDR3 contains 18 residues. Trimming took 5 bases from V and 0 from J; bases not matched to a gene: 8. CDR1 is MGHDK, CDR2 SYGVNS, per germline. Primers for the PCR totalled 60 Vbeta and 13 Jbeta. The repertoire was sequenced with immunoSEQ multiplex PCR; TCRdb's copy has only in-frame clones and lacks some. The sample carries 120,000 to 150,000 clones, roughly 80% recorded once. The chain joins TRBV25-1 to TRBJ2-1; 12 bases are shared with TRBD2. The sequenced material came from PBMCs. The sequence was collected from a female donor in good health and CMV-seronegative. This CDR3 reads CASSPTSGGPSSYNEQFF. CDR3 nucleotide sequence: TGTGCCAGCAGTCCGACTAGCGGGGGCCCCAGCTCCTACAATGAGCAGTTCTTC.